This is a list of T cell receptor beta chains from one sample in a study of T cells after somatic rescue of genetic block. The protocol was immunoSEQ multiplex PCR, while the TCRdb copy is restricted to in-frame clones and leaves out a portion. This table has about 12,000 clones, approximately 79% appearing once. The sample comprised peripheral blood mononuclear cells (PBMCs). The source of these receptors is a boy aged 5-17 years. CDR3s include the opening cysteine and the closing phenylalanine or tryptophan. The order of the fields is D gene, clone size, J gene, V gene, CDR3 protein, CDR3 DNA. The D gene is left open where the match is weak. Clone size is given for some rows only: seen once, a few or many times, or a class if the clone is expanded.

d_gene: NA; abundance: NA; j_gene: TRBJ2-7; v_gene: TRBV19; CDR3aa: CASSIVTGPSYEQYF; CDR3nt: TGTGCCAGTAGTATAGTAACGGGCCCCTCCTACGAGCAGTACTTC
d_gene: NA; abundance: NA; j_gene: TRBJ1-2; v_gene: TRBV27; CDR3aa: CASSFRRTLQNYGYTF; CDR3nt: TGTGCCAGCAGTTTCAGGCGGACCCTGCAAAACTATGGCTACACCTTC
d_gene: NA; abundance: NA; j_gene: TRBJ2-3; v_gene: TRBV5-8; CDR3aa: CASSSAGVRADTQYF; CDR3nt: TGTGCCAGCAGCTCCGCCGGGGTTCGGGCAGATACGCAGTATTTT
d_gene: NA; abundance: NA; j_gene: TRBJ2-7; v_gene: TRBV7-3; CDR3aa: CASSPYPYSEQYF; CDR3nt: TGTGCCAGCAGCCCCTATCCTTACAGCGAGCAGTACTTC
d_gene: TRBD1; abundance: NA; j_gene: TRBJ1-2; v_gene: TRBV7-8; CDR3aa: CASSYRGSNGYTF; CDR3nt: TGTGCCAGCAGTTACAGGGGGTCCAATGGCTACACCTTC
d_gene: NA; abundance: few; j_gene: TRBJ2-4; v_gene: TRBV5-4; CDR3aa: CASSLRGAAKNIQYF; CDR3nt: TGTGCCAGCAGCTTGCGGGGGGCGGCCAAAAACATTCAGTACTTC
d_gene: TRBD2; abundance: NA; j_gene: TRBJ2-1; v_gene: TRBV5-1; CDR3aa: CASSLASGGSYNEQFF; CDR3nt: TGCGCCAGCAGTTTAGCTAGCGGGGGTTCCTACAATGAGCAGTTCTTC
d_gene: NA; abundance: NA; j_gene: TRBJ1-2; v_gene: TRBV6-1; CDR3aa: CASSEGTIGYTF; CDR3nt: TGTGCCAGCAGTGAAGGGACCATCGGCTACACCTTC
d_gene: NA; abundance: NA; j_gene: TRBJ1-1; v_gene: TRBV5-1; CDR3aa: CASSLVGGNTEAFF; CDR3nt: TGCGCCAGCAGCTTGGTCGGGGGGAACACTGAAGCTTTCTTT
d_gene: TRBD1; abundance: NA; j_gene: TRBJ2-1; v_gene: TRBV2; CDR3aa: CASRLGTAHNEQFF; CDR3nt: TGTGCCAGCAGGTTAGGGACAGCCCACAATGAGCAGTTCTTC
d_gene: NA; abundance: NA; j_gene: TRBJ1-1; v_gene: TRBV6-6; CDR3aa: CASSYSGHLNTEAFF; CDR3nt: TGTGCCAGCAGTTACTCGGGACATCTGAACACTGAAGCTTTCTTT
d_gene: NA; abundance: NA; j_gene: TRBJ1-1; v_gene: TRBV10-3; CDR3aa: CAIRILTGEAFF; CDR3nt: TGTGCCATCAGAATCTTGACAGGTGAAGCTTTCTTT
d_gene: TRBD1; abundance: NA; j_gene: TRBJ2-7; v_gene: TRBV10-1; CDR3aa: CASSEGDRGHEQYF; CDR3nt: TGCGCCAGCAGTGAGGGGGACAGGGGCCACGAGCAGTACTTC
d_gene: NA; abundance: once; j_gene: TRBJ2-1; v_gene: TRBV6-5; CDR3aa: CASSYSTRYNEQFF; CDR3nt: TGTGCCAGCAGTTACTCCACTAGATACAATGAGCAGTTCTTC
d_gene: NA; abundance: NA; j_gene: TRBJ1-1; v_gene: TRBV6-5; CDR3aa: CASRQVPGAATEAFF; CDR3nt: TGTGCCAGCAGGCAGGTCCCCGGCGCGGCCACTGAAGCTTTCTTT
d_gene: TRBD1; abundance: NA; j_gene: TRBJ2-5; v_gene: TRBV5-1; CDR3aa: CASVGTAQETQYF; CDR3nt: TGCGCCAGCGTTGGGACAGCCCAAGAGACCCAGTACTTC
d_gene: NA; abundance: NA; j_gene: TRBJ1-6; v_gene: TRBV18; CDR3aa: CASSQRGSPLHF; CDR3nt: TGTGCCAGCTCACAAAGGGGTTCACCCCTCCACTTT